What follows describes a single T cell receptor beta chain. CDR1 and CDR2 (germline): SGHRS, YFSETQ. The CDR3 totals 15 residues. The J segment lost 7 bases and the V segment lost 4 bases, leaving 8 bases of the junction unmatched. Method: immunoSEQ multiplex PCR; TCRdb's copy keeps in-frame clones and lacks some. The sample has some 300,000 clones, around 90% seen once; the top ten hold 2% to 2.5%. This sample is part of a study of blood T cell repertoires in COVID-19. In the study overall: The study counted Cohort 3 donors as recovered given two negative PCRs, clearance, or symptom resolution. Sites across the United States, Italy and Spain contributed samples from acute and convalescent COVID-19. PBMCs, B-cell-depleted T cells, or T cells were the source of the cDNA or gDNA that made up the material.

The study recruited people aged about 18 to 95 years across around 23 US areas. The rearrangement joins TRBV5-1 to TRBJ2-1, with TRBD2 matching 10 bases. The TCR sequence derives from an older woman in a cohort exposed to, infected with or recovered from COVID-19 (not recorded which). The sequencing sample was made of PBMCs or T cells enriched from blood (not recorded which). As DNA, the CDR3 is TGCGCCAGCAGCACGGGACTAGCGCCTGGGAATGAGCAGTTCTTC. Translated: CASSTGLAPGNEQFF.